Presented here are 30 T cell receptor beta chains from one specimen sequenced in a study of blood T cell repertoires in COVID-19. Produced via immunoSEQ multiplex PCR; TCRdb's table is partial and in-frame only. Of about 150,000 clones detected, 84% appear once; the ten largest clones hold around 7%. The sequenced material came from PBMCs or T cells enriched from blood (not recorded which). The receptors were gathered from a man between 50 and 59 years old who had recovered from COVID-19.

The chain recombines TRBV19 with TRBJ1-5; no reliable D call. Germline V CDR1 and CDR2: LNHDA, SQIVND (reference sequence). Trimming stripped 1 base from V and 0 bases from J, with 16 bases between. CDR3 length equals 18 residues. CDR3 protein: CASSIGERGDHSNQPQHF. CDR3 DNA: TGTGCCAGTAGTATAGGCGAAAGAGGAGACCATAGCAATCAGCCCCAGCATTTT.

V is TRBV10-1 and J is TRBJ1-2; D gene unclear. The CDR3 is 9 amino acids. V was trimmed by 7 bases and J by 10 bases, leaving 7 bases between them. CDR1 and CDR2 from the germline V gene are WNHNN and SYGVQD (reference sequence). CDR3 sequence reads: CASTPIYTF. The DNA of the CDR3 is TGCGCCAGCACCCCTATCTACACCTTC.

This clone has a handful of counts. The V gene is TRBV27, the J gene TRBJ1-3; the match to TRBD1 covers 9 bases. V shed 6 bases and J 1 base; nucleotides not matched to a gene: 16. The CDR3 consists of 19 residues. Germline V CDR1 and CDR2: MNHEY, SMNVEV (reference sequence). CDR3 nucleotides: TGTGCCAGCAGAGCCGGGACAGGGATTGTTGGGTTTTCTGGAAACACCATATATTTT. Translation: CASRAGTGIVGFSGNTIYF.

This clone appeared a few times. The J gene is TRBJ1-3, the V gene TRBV11-2; no definite D call. V dropped 0 bases and J dropped 0 bases, with 9 bases sitting between them. This CDR3 comprises 16 residues. Germline V CDR1 and CDR2: SGHAT, FQNNGV. CDR3 nucleotide sequence: TGTGCCAGCAGCTTAGAGGGCACCCTCTCTGGAAACACCATATATTTT. Protein: CASSLEGTLSGNTIYF. The full variable domain, rest sourced from reference TRBV11-2 and TRBJ1-3, is EAGVAQSPRYKIIEKRQSVAFWCNPISGHATLYWYQQILGQGPKLLIQFQNNGVVDDSQLPKDRFSAERLKGVDSTLKIQPAKLEDSAVYLCASSLEGTLSGNTIYFGEGSWLTVV.

Only a few counts were recorded for this clone. The chain couples TRBV5-4 to TRBJ1-1; D may be TRBD1 (5 bases). The V end lost 2 bases, the J end lost 6 bases, and 8 bases lay between the germline ends. Germline V gives CDR1 SGHNT, CDR2 YYREEE (reference sequence). The CDR3 is 12 residues long. The CDR3: CASSFGGAEAFF. The CDR3 nucleotides read TGTGCCAGCAGCTTCGGGGGTGCTGAAGCTTTCTTT.

This clone showed up just once. This chain connects TRBV2 to TRBJ2-3; 10 bases match TRBD2. CDR3 size: 14 residues. V dropped 5 bases and J dropped 7; count of bases not matched to a gene: 6. Per germline, CDR1 SNHLY and CDR2 FYNNEI. The CDR3 DNA reads TGTGCCAGCAGTTCCCTAGCGGGGGTGAATACGCAGTATTTT. It is translated as CASSSLAGVNTQYF. Together with reference TRBV2 and TRBJ2-3, the CDR3 gives the full variable domain: EPEVTQTPSHQVTQMGQEVILRCVPISNHLYFYWYRQILGQKVEFLVSFYNNEISEKSEIFDDQFSVERPDGSNFTLKIRSTKLEDSAMYFCASSSLAGVNTQYFGPGTRLTVL.

The CDR3 DNA reads as TGTGCCAGTAGTATAAACGCTCCTAGCGGGGGGGCCCCAGATACGCAGTATTTT. It translates to CASSINAPSGGAPDTQYF. The V gene is TRBV19, the J gene TRBJ2-3; 12 bases map to TRBD2. From germline, CDR1 is LNHDA and CDR2 SQIVND (reference sequence). The V segment lost 2 bases and the J segment 4 bases; nucleotides outside the gene matches: 10. There are 18 residues in the CDR3.

The V and J genes are TRBV2 and TRBJ1-2; a possible D gene is TRBD1 (5 bases). Trimming stripped 3 bases from V and 0 bases from J, with 11 bases between. Germline-derived CDR1 and CDR2 are SNHLY and FYNNEI. The CDR3 is 15 residues long. The CDR3 protein is CASSDTGRANYGYTF. DNA of the CDR3: TGTGCCAGCAGTGATACAGGCAGGGCTAACTATGGCTACACCTTC.

The rearrangement links TRBV5-1 to TRBJ2-2; 7 nucleotides agree with TRBD1. The V gene end was trimmed by 4 bases and the J gene end by 4 bases; junction bases not matched to a gene: 7. This CDR3 contains 15 residues. CDR1 and CDR2 from the germline V gene are SGHRS and YFSETQ. The CDR3 DNA reads TGCGCCAGCAGCCGCGACAGGGTAGGCACCGGGGAGCTGTTTTTT. It codes for CASSRDRVGTGELFF.

The V gene is TRBV11-3, the J gene TRBJ1-2, with a weak D call TRBD1 (6 bases). Trimming shortened V by 5 bases and J by 0 bases, and 16 bases separated the two germline ends. CDR1 is SGHNT, CDR2 YENEEA, per germline. This CDR3 region has 16 residues. DNA for the CDR3: TGTGCCAGCAGCCAAAGAGGACAGTCAGCTAACTATGGCTACACCTTC. It is translated as CASSQRGQSANYGYTF. Full variable domain (outside the CDR3, taken from reference TRBV11-3 and TRBJ1-2): EAGVVQSPRYKIIEKKQPVAFWCNPISGHNTLYWYLQNLGQGPELLIRYENEEAVDDSQLPKDRFSAERLKGVDSTLKIQPAELGDSAVYLCASSQRGQSANYGYTFGSGTRLTVV.

The V and J genes are TRBV5-1 and TRBJ1-1; TRBD1 agrees at 9 bases. Losses at the gene ends were 4 bases for V and 1 base for J; bases not matched to a gene: 5. Germline CDR1 SGHRS, CDR2 YFSETQ. The length of the CDR3 is 15 residues. The chain's CDR3 is CASSLLGQGNTEAFF. The CDR3 DNA follows: TGCGCCAGCAGCCTATTGGGACAGGGGAACACTGAAGCTTTCTTT.

The CDR3 region has the DNA TGTGCCAGCAGTGAAGGCAGGGGAGTTTCTGGCTACACCTTC. Amino acids: CASSEGRGVSGYTF. The V and J genes are TRBV2 and TRBJ1-2; perhaps TRBD1 as D (6 bases). V lost 1 base and J 7 bases, leaving 13 bases between the germline ends. From germline, CDR1 is SNHLY and CDR2 FYNNEI. There are 14 residues in the CDR3.

CDR3 in amino acids: CASSTPYRGLDHDYGYTF. CDR3 bases: TGTGCCAGTAGTACACCATACAGGGGTCTCGATCACGACTATGGCTACACCTTC. The chain links TRBV19 to TRBJ1-2; the match to TRBD1 covers 7 bases. The CDR3 length is 18 residues. Germline CDR1 LNHDA, CDR2 SQIVND (reference sequence). Trimming cost V 4 bases and J 3 bases; bases outside gene matches: 17.

This clone occurred a few times. V gene TRBV27 combines with J gene TRBJ1-5; the D gene is possibly TRBD1 (6 bases). V was clipped by 6 bases and J by 1 base, with 16 bases between them. The germline CDR1 and CDR2 sequences are MNHEY and SMNVEV (reference sequence). The CDR3 extends over 16 amino acids. DNA of the CDR3: TGTGCCAGCAGACCGGACAGTATCTTAAGCAATCAGCCCCAGCATTTT. This translates into CASRPDSILSNQPQHF.

CDR3 protein: CASSRTSGGAVGIQYF. In DNA form, the CDR3 reads TGTGCCAGCAGCAGGACTAGCGGGGGGGCGGTGGGCATTCAGTACTTC. This sequence joins TRBV7-2 and TRBJ2-4, with 15 bases matching TRBD2. Germline-derived CDR1 and CDR2 are SGHTA and FQGNSA. J lost 9 bases, V lost 5 bases, and 8 bases had no gene match. The CDR3 is 16 residues long.

With regard to this clone: The sample carries other DNA sequences with the same CDR3. The V and J genes are TRBV12-3 or TRBV12-4 and TRBJ1-1; D perhaps matches TRBD1 (5 bases). The V gene lost 3 bases and the J gene lost 4 bases, with 9 bases spanning the gap. CDR3 length: 13 residues. The CDR3 DNA reads as TGTGCCAGCAGTTTTGGGGGGGGCACTGAAGCTTTCTTT. This sequence encodes CASSFGGGTEAFF.

V gene TRBV5-1 combines with J gene TRBJ2-3; a weak D match, TRBD2 (5 bases). CDR1 SGHRS and CDR2 YFSETQ come from the germline V gene. This CDR3 spans 15 amino acids. V was shortened by 0 bases and J by 4 bases, with 12 bases between the two germline ends. CDR3 bases: TGCGCCAGCAGCTTGGGTAGCGTAGGGCCAGATACGCAGTATTTT. As protein: CASSLGSVGPDTQYF.

This clone was seen only once. The gene calls are TRBV6-5 and TRBJ1-2, with D maybe TRBD1 (6 bases). The CDR3 is made up of 15 amino acids. Germline CDR1 is MNHEY and CDR2 is SVGAGI. The V and J ends lost 0 bases and 2 bases respectively, with 10 bases between them. CDR3 sequence: CASSYSTGSNYGYTF. Here the CDR3 DNA reads TGTGCCAGCAGTTACTCAACAGGGTCAAACTATGGCTACACCTTC.

The rearrangement links TRBV27 to TRBJ2-1; D is perhaps TRBD1 (6 bases). The germline V and J ends were trimmed by 3 bases and 6 bases, with 15 bases remaining between them. The CDR3 has 15 residues. Looked up from germline, CDR1 is MNHEY and CDR2 is SMNVEV (reference sequence). The DNA of the CDR3 is TGTGCCAGCAGTTTCCAGGGGAATCAATTCAATGAGCAGTTCTTC. It codes for CASSFQGNQFNEQFF.

This rearrangement joins TRBV10-3 to TRBJ1-2; D is possibly TRBD1 (6 bases). Germline CDR1 reads ENHRY; CDR2 reads SYGVKD. V gave up 6 bases and J gave up 2 bases, with 13 bases separating them. The CDR3 contains 14 residues. This CDR3 is CAIRGAGDNYGYTF. The CDR3 DNA reads TGTGCCATCAGGGGGGCAGGGGACAACTATGGCTACACCTTC.

The chain links TRBV5-4 to TRBJ1-1, with TRBD1 as a possible D gene (5 bases). CDR3 length equals 13 residues. In germline, CDR1 is SGHNT, CDR2 YYREEE (reference sequence). V lost 4 bases and J 4 bases, leaving 11 bases between the germline ends. CDR3 nucleotide sequence: TGTGCCAGCAGCCCGGTAAGGGGCACTGAAGCTTTCTTT. Encoded protein: CASSPVRGTEAFF.

The chain joins TRBV19 to TRBJ1-2, with D possibly matching TRBD1 (5 bases). V lost 10 bases to trimming and J lost 3 bases, with 15 bases between them. Germline V lookup: CDR1 LNHDA, CDR2 SQIVND (reference sequence). The length of the CDR3 is 13 residues. In DNA, the CDR3 is TGTGCCACCACGGGGGGAAACTACTATGGCTACACCTTC. As protein: CATTGGNYYGYTF. Full variable domain (rest looked up from reference TRBV19 and TRBJ1-2): DGGITQSPKYLFRKEGQNVTLSCEQNLNHDAMYWYRQDPGQGLRLIYYSQIVNDFQKGDIAEGYSVSREKKESFPLTVTSAQKNPTAFYLCATTGGNYYGYTFGSGTRLTVV.

This chain links TRBV30 with TRBJ2-3; D possibly corresponds to TRBD1 (5 bases). V gave up 5 bases and J gave up 0 bases, with 9 bases separating them. Germline CDR1 is GTSNPN and CDR2 is SVGIG (reference sequence). CDR3 size: 13 residues. The CDR3 sequence: CAWAWGSTDTQYF. The CDR3 region has the DNA TGTGCCTGGGCGTGGGGCAGCACAGATACGCAGTATTTT.

The chain recombines TRBV7-9 with TRBJ2-7; 10 bases are shared with TRBD1. Germline V gene sequence: CDR1 SEHNR, CDR2 FQNEAQ (reference sequence). The CDR3 runs 16 residues. The ends lost 1 base at V and 2 bases at J; junction bases unmatched: 5. The CDR3 sequence is CASSLGFGQGAYEQYF. Written as DNA, the CDR3 is TGTGCCAGCAGCTTAGGGTTTGGACAGGGGGCCTACGAGCAGTACTTC.

V is TRBV5-6 and J is TRBJ1-1; no firm D call. With 0 bases removed from V and 1 base from J, the gap between germline ends came to 7 bases. The CDR3 length is 14 residues. CDR1 and CDR2 from the germline V gene are SGHDT and YYEEEE. CDR3 region: CASSLDTPNTEAFF. The CDR3 DNA sequence: TGTGCCAGCAGCTTGGACACCCCGAACACTGAAGCTTTCTTT.

This clone was counted once. In DNA, the CDR3 is TGTGCCAGCAGTTTCGACAGGGGAGAGACCCAGTACTTC. Protein: CASSFDRGETQYF. The rearrangement links TRBV27 to TRBJ2-5; 8 bases line up with TRBD1. Germline CDR1 reads MNHEY; CDR2 reads SMNVEV (reference sequence). This CDR3 region has 13 residues. Unmatched junction bases numbered 1, after V lost 3 bases and J lost 4 bases.

This rearrangement joins TRBV2 to TRBJ2-3; D may be TRBD1 (6 bases). The V gene lost 4 bases and the J gene lost 1 base, with 9 bases spanning the gap. Germline values: CDR1 SNHLY, CDR2 FYNNEI. This CDR3 is built from 14 residues. This chain's CDR3 is CASSARQGTDTQYF. The CDR3 nucleotides are TGTGCCAGCAGTGCTCGACAGGGCACAGATACGCAGTATTTT.

The chain links TRBV2 to TRBJ1-5; 7 bases map to TRBD1. This CDR3 is 14 amino acids long. The J segment lost 4 bases and the V segment lost 5 bases, leaving 5 bases of the junction unmatched. Germline V gives CDR1 SNHLY, CDR2 FYNNEI. The CDR3 here is CASSRGQINQPQHF. In DNA, the CDR3 is TGTGCCAGCAGTCGGGGACAGATAAATCAGCCCCAGCATTTT.

The rearrangement joins TRBV2 to TRBJ1-5; 9 bases are shared with TRBD1. The trim removed 7 bases at V and 4 bases at J, leaving 8 bases unmatched. The CDR3 loop spans 15 amino acids. Germline V gene data show CDR1 as SNHLY and CDR2 as FYNNEI. In DNA, the CDR3 is TGTGCCAGCAAGGGACAGGGATTACCTAATCAGCCCCAGCATTTT. Its translation: CASKGQGLPNQPQHF.

This clone was seen once. V is TRBV5-4 and J is TRBJ2-7; 10 nucleotides align to TRBD1. Germline loops: CDR1 SGHNT, CDR2 YYREEE (reference sequence). The trim removed 7 bases at V and 1 base at J, leaving 8 bases unmatched. The CDR3 is 15 amino acids. The DNA of the CDR3 is TGTGCCAGCGCATTAGGACAGGGGGTATCCTACGAGCAGTACTTC. Its protein product is CASALGQGVSYEQYF.